The table lists the clone carrying this T cell receptor beta chain with a few counts. Its specificity is unknown. The data originate from a study of response to subunit inactivated influenza vaccine. Study observations and caveats: Few new T cells, the authors suggested, are recruited by each seasonal influenza vaccination.

The V gene lost 0 bases and the J gene lost 2 bases, with 16 bases spanning the gap. Germline-derived CDR1 and CDR2 are MNHEY and SVGEGT. The CDR3 length is 17 residues. TCRdb reprocessed the RT-PCR reads via MiXCR and lists one record per CDR3 protein. The sample carries more than 700,000 distinct CDR3 sequences, approximately 22% recorded once. This TCR was sampled from a man aged 45 to 65 who received an inactivated influenza vaccine. The V gene is TRBV6-2 or TRBV6-3, the J gene TRBJ2-5; D is perhaps TRBD2 (6 bases). The starting material was PBMCs from blood, obtained roughly 5 days after vaccination. The DNA of the CDR3 is TGTGCCAGCAGTTACTCGCATTCTTGGGACTTGCAAGAGACCCAGTACTTC. This codes for CASSYSHSWDLQETQYF.